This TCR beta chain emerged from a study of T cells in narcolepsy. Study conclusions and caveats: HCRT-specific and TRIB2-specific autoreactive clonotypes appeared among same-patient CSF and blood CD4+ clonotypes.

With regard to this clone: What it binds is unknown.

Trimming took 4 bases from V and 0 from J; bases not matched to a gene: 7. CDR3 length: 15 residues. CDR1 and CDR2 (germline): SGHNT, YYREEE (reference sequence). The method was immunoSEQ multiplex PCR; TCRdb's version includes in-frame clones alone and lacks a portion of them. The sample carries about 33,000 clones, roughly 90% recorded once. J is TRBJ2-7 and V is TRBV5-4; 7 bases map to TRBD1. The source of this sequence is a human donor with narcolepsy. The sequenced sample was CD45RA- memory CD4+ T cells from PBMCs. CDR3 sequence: CASSDQGGISYEQYF. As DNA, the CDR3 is TGTGCCAGCAGCGATCAAGGGGGCATCTCCTACGAGCAGTACTTC.